Reported below is one T cell receptor beta chain. These data come from a study of blood T cell repertoires in COVID-19. As processed by the authors: Amplifying reference gene primers gave estimates of nucleated cell counts. The protocol was immunoSEQ multiplex PCR, while the TCRdb copy is restricted to in-frame clones and leaves out a portion. The D gene and trimming were derived from the DNA, and the V and J assignments and clone size from that table. The table lists a few hundred thousand clones, around 87% of them singletons. The V gene end was trimmed by 3 bases and the J gene end by 6 bases; junction bases not matched to a gene: 13. The CDR3 extends over 17 amino acids. The germline gives CDR1 KGHDR, CDR2 SFDVKD.

This sequence was found in a man between 45 and 60 years old with active or convalescent COVID-19. Sample: peripheral blood. The J gene is TRBJ2-7, the V gene TRBV24-1; 10 positions match TRBD1. CDR3: CATSDTARGQGFGEQYF. The CDR3 coding sequence is TGTGCCACCAGTGATACTGCTAGGGGACAGGGGTTCGGCGAGCAGTACTTC.